This passage covers 8 T cell receptor beta chains from one sample sequenced in a study of blood T cell repertoires in COVID-19. Only in-frame clones appear in the TCRdb table, and some are missing; sequencing was by immunoSEQ multiplex PCR. The sample has around 260,000 clones; about 88% are singletons. The sample consisted of peripheral blood. These TCRs come from a woman in her fifties or sixties with COVID-19, enrolled during active disease.

The J gene is TRBJ2-1, the V gene TRBV19, with 8 bases aligning to TRBD2. J was trimmed by 2 bases and V by 4 bases; bases with no gene match: 4. Per germline, CDR1 LNHDA and CDR2 SQIVND (reference sequence). This CDR3 region has 15 residues. The CDR3 is CASSTLAGPYNEQFF. For the CDR3, the DNA is TGTGCCAGTAGTACTTTAGCGGGGCCCTACAATGAGCAGTTCTTC.

The chain links TRBV23-1 to TRBJ2-1; TRBD2 matches at 7 bases. TRBV23-1 is reported as an ORF; its role is uncertain. J was trimmed by 9 bases and V by 6 bases; bases with no gene match: 8. This CDR3 region has 13 residues. The CDR3 reads CASSPREGAEQFF. CDR3 DNA sequence: TGCGCCAGCAGCCCGAGGGAGGGCGCTGAGCAGTTCTTC.

This clone was counted between two and nine times. The sample contains more than one DNA sequence encoding this CDR3. The J gene is TRBJ1-1, the V gene TRBV20-1, with D maybe TRBD1 (5 bases). Trimming took 3 bases from V and 1 from J, leaving 6 bases between them. The germline gives CDR1 DFQATT, CDR2 SNEGSKA (reference sequence). This CDR3 has 12 residues. In nucleotides, the CDR3 is TGCAGTGCTAGTAGGGGGAACACTGAAGCTTTCTTT. Translating it yields CSASRGNTEAFF.

The chain combines TRBV5-5 with TRBJ1-2, with 8 bases identical to TRBD1. Germline CDR1 is SGHKS and CDR2 is YYEKEE (reference sequence). The junction had 5 bases not matched to a gene; V was cut back by 4 bases and J by 0 bases. The CDR3 totals 15 residues. The CDR3 coding sequence is TGTGCCAGCAGCCCGGGACAGGACCCTAACTATGGCTACACCTTC. As protein: CASSPGQDPNYGYTF. Based on the CDR3 plus reference TRBV5-5 and TRBJ1-2, the full variable domain is DAGVTQSPTHLIKTRGQQVTLRCSPISGHKSVSWYQQVLGQGPQFIFQYYEKEERGRGNFPDRFSARQFPNYSSELNVNALLLGDSALYLCASSPGQDPNYGYTFGSGTRLTVV.

The chain joins TRBV11-3 to TRBJ2-3, with 7 bases lining up with TRBD2. The junction had 10 bases not matched to a gene; V was cut back by 1 base and J by 3 bases. The germline V gene encodes CDR1 SGHNT and CDR2 YENEEA. The CDR3 extends over 17 amino acids. The CDR3 DNA is TGTGCCAGCAGCTTAGGCCCACCGGGGACTACGACAGATACGCAGTATTTT. It encodes CASSLGPPGTTTDTQYF.

The rearrangement joins TRBV4-1 to TRBJ2-1; a weak D match, TRBD2 (6 bases). The CDR3 contains 15 residues. V lost 0 bases to trimming and J lost 15 bases, with 21 bases between them. Germline CDR1 reads MGHRA; CDR2 reads YSYEKL. The CDR3 sequence: CASSQDSTARPGVFF. CDR3 bases: TGCGCCAGCAGCCAAGATAGTACGGCGCGTCCGGGGGTGTTCTTC.

The chain has TRBV18 and TRBJ1-6; 8 bases are a match to TRBD1. V trimming: 5 bases; J trimming: 9 bases; junction bases outside the gene matches: 6. The CDR3 contains 14 residues. In germline, CDR1 is KGHSH, CDR2 LQKENI. CDR3 sequence: CASSSDRASSPLHF. The CDR3 DNA reads as TGTGCCAGCTCATCGGACAGGGCATCTTCACCCCTCCACTTT.

The rearrangement joins TRBV15 to TRBJ2-7; 10 bases are a match to TRBD2. Losses at the gene ends were 10 bases for V and 1 base for J; bases not matched to a gene: 7. From germline, CDR1 is LNHNV and CDR2 YYDKDF (reference sequence). The CDR3 is 14 amino acids. Here the CDR3 DNA reads TGTGCCAGGGAAGGGGGACTAGCGTCCTACGAGCAGTACTTC. This encodes CAREGGLASYEQYF.